The clone carrying this TCR beta chain was observed a single time. Sequenced by immunoSEQ multiplex PCR; TCRdb stores in-frame clones only, minus some. The table lists some 300,000 clones, around 89% of them singletons. Per germline, CDR1 SGHTS and CDR2 YDEGEE. The V segment lost 5 bases and the J segment 0 bases; nucleotides outside the gene matches: 11. CDR3 length: 17 residues. These data are taken from a study of blood T cell repertoires in COVID-19. Overall study context: Samples representing acute and convalescent COVID-19 were sourced from the United States, Italy and Spain.

Input material: peripheral blood. The J gene is TRBJ1-3, the V gene TRBV5-8, with TRBD1 matching 7 bases. The clonotype originates from a woman between 45 and 65 years old with COVID-19, enrolled during active disease. CDR3 residues: CASRFRDRAFSGNTIYF. The CDR3 bases are TGTGCCAGCAGATTCCGGGACAGAGCATTCTCTGGAAACACCATATATTTT.